This T cell receptor (beta chain) stems from a study of beta chain features in type 1 diabetes. Study overall: Healthy donors and patients showed comparable age, gender and cell yields. Points from the study as a whole: Researchers report that Type 1 diabetes patients had moderately but significantly shorter TCRB CDR3s across all four CD4+ subsets.

In regard to this clone: No antigen is known for it.

Using CD45RO/CCR7/CD25/CD127/CD95/CD27, CD4+ naive, central memory, regulatory and stem cell-like memory cells were sorted. Every bit of the isolated RNA underwent reverse transcription, so sequencing read expressed TCRB transcripts. TCRdb's table, derived via immunoSEQ multiplex PCR, lists solely in-frame clones and lacks some. The sample consists of 450,000 to 550,000 clones, about 30% of them appearing once. The V segment lost 1 base and the J segment 1 base; nucleotides outside the gene matches: 3. This CDR3 is built from 16 residues. CDR1 is SGHAT and CDR2 is FQNNGV in the germline V gene. Sequenced input: naive CD4+ T cells from blood. The V call is TRBV11-2, the J call TRBJ2-2, with 7 nucleotides matching TRBD2. The source of this sequence is a young man in good health. CDR3 sequence reads: CASSLVLAVNTGELFF. In nucleotides, the CDR3 is TGTGCCAGCAGCTTAGTGCTAGCGGTGAACACCGGGGAGCTGTTTTTT.